One sample yielded the 19 T cell receptor beta chains listed below, sequenced in a study of graft-versus-host responses after intestinal transplantation. The protocol was immunoSEQ multiplex PCR, while the TCRdb copy is restricted to in-frame clones and leaves out a portion. Among roughly 40,000 clones listed, more than 80% were seen once. The source was PBMCs, collected 300 to 330 days after intestinal transplant. The origin of the receptors is a human patient who received an intestinal transplant, so some T cells may come from the graft donor.

V is TRBV4-1 and J is TRBJ1-5, with D unresolved. Between the trimmed V and J ends, which lost 0 bases and 6 bases, there was a span of 15 bases. CDR1 and CDR2 (germline): MGHRA, YSYEKL. This CDR3 is 16 amino acids long. The CDR3 protein is CASSQDEAPGGQPQHF. The CDR3, as DNA: TGCGCCAGCAGCCAAGACGAGGCCCCGGGCGGTCAGCCCCAGCATTTT.

The genes are TRBV5-6 and TRBJ2-2; tentative D call: TRBD2 (5 bases). The V gene lost 4 bases and the J gene lost 6 bases, with 19 bases spanning the gap. The CDR3 is made up of 16 amino acids. The germline CDR1 and CDR2 sequences are SGHDT and YYEEEE. The CDR3 bases are TGTGCCAGCAGCCTGCATGTTTCGGCGGGCCCCGGGGAGCTGTTTTTT. It yields the protein CASSLHVSAGPGELFF.

The chain employs TRBV2 and TRBJ1-3, with D uncertain. Deletions cut 4 bases from V and 4 bases from J, with 11 bases between. Germline V gene data show CDR1 as SNHLY and CDR2 as FYNNEI. CDR3 length equals 14 residues. The CDR3 nucleotides read TGTGCCAGCAGTGGCGGAGGGCCCGGAAACACCATATATTTT. It is translated as CASSGGGPGNTIYF. Based on the CDR3 plus reference TRBV2 and TRBJ1-3, the full variable domain is EPEVTQTPSHQVTQMGQEVILRCVPISNHLYFYWYRQILGQKVEFLVSFYNNEISEKSEIFDDQFSVERPDGSNFTLKIRSTKLEDSAMYFCASSGGGPGNTIYFGEGSWLTVV.

The rearrangement uses TRBV5-1 and TRBJ2-3, with 13 bases that match TRBD2. Germline V gives CDR1 SGHRS, CDR2 YFSETQ. The CDR3 spans 17 residues. With V trimmed by 3 bases and J by 3 bases, 7 bases remained unmatched. This CDR3 reads CASSWTSGSQWTDTQYF. CDR3 bases: TGCGCCAGCAGCTGGACTAGCGGGAGCCAGTGGACAGATACGCAGTATTTT.

The chain couples TRBV13 to TRBJ2-1; D is ambiguous. Trimming cost V 1 base and J 9 bases, with 4 bases left between them. The CDR3 length is 11 residues. Germline CDR1 PRHDT, CDR2 FYEKMQ (reference sequence). This chain's CDR3 is CASSLEGEQFF. The CDR3 DNA is TGTGCCAGCAGCTTAGAAGGTGAGCAGTTCTTC.

The chain links TRBV4-2 to TRBJ2-7; 9 bases match TRBD2. The CDR3 length is 15 residues. J lost 3 bases, V lost 1 base, and 4 bases had no gene match. The germline V gene has CDR1 LGHNA and CDR2 YNFKEQ. In DNA form, the CDR3 reads TGTGCCAGCAGCCAAGCACTAGCGGGTGACTACGAGCAGTACTTC. It codes for CASSQALAGDYEQYF.

DNA of the CDR3: TGTGCCAGCAGCCCCGGACTCAACTCCTACAATGAGCAGTTCTTC. Protein: CASSPGLNSYNEQFF. The genes are TRBV4-2 and TRBJ2-1; perhaps TRBD2 as D (5 bases). The CDR3 is 15 amino acids. V lost 4 bases and J 0 bases, leaving 10 bases between the germline ends. Germline loops: CDR1 LGHNA, CDR2 YNFKEQ.

The rearrangement links TRBV18 to TRBJ2-7; 16 bases match TRBD2. The V gene end was trimmed by 0 bases and the J gene end by 3 bases; junction bases not matched to a gene: 2. CDR1 and CDR2 (germline): KGHSH, LQKENI. The length of the CDR3 is 17 residues. The CDR3 loop is CASSPPGLAGGLYEQYF. DNA of the CDR3: TGTGCCAGCTCACCACCGGGACTAGCGGGAGGGCTCTACGAGCAGTACTTC.

DNA for the CDR3: TGTGCCAGCAGTTGGACAGGGAACACTGAAGCTTTCTTT. It is translated as CASSWTGNTEAFF. The chain is built from TRBV27 and TRBJ1-1; TRBD1 matches at 7 bases. From germline, CDR1 is MNHEY and CDR2 SMNVEV (reference sequence). The junction had 0 bases not matched to a gene; V was cut back by 4 bases and J by 1 base. The CDR3 is 13 residues long.

The genes are TRBV19 and TRBJ2-7; weak D call: TRBD2 (5 bases). The CDR3 runs to 16 residues. In germline, CDR1 is LNHDA, CDR2 SQIVND (reference sequence). Between the trimmed V and J ends, which lost 3 bases and 0 bases, there was a span of 15 bases. CDR3 sequence (DNA): TGTGCCAGTAGTATGGGAGTTGGCAGCAGCTCCTACGAGCAGTACTTC. This gives the protein CASSMGVGSSSYEQYF.

This sequence joins TRBV7-6 and TRBJ2-3; 16 nucleotides align to TRBD2. V trimming: 6 bases; J trimming: 1 base; junction bases outside the gene matches: 10. The CDR3 consists of 19 residues. CDR1 is SGHVS, CDR2 FNYEAQ, per germline. The chain's CDR3 is CASRSGLAGGTEGTDTQYF. CDR3 sequence (DNA): TGTGCCAGCAGGTCGGGACTAGCGGGAGGGACGGAGGGCACAGATACGCAGTATTTT.

The chain is built from TRBV28 and TRBJ1-2; 9 bases match TRBD1. CDR3 length equals 15 residues. Germline V gene data show CDR1 as MDHEN and CDR2 as SYDVKM. Trimming removed 5 bases from V and 2 bases from J; junction bases left unmatched: 6. The CDR3 DNA follows: TGTGCCAGCAGTCAACCACAGGGGGCAAACTATGGCTACACCTTC. Translated: CASSQPQGANYGYTF.

V gene TRBV5-6 combines with J gene TRBJ1-2; D unclear. This CDR3 has 13 amino acids. V shed 0 bases and J shed 4 bases, with 7 bases lying between them. The germline V gene encodes CDR1 SGHDT and CDR2 YYEEEE. The CDR3 region is CASSLGGAYGYTF. In DNA form, the CDR3 reads TGTGCCAGCAGCTTGGGGGGAGCCTATGGCTACACCTTC.

The count of this clone is one. The chain has TRBV2 and TRBJ1-4, with 9 positions matching TRBD1. Trimming cost V 6 bases and J 8 bases; bases outside gene matches: 7. The CDR3 has 14 amino acids. The V gene's germline CDR1 is SNHLY and CDR2 FYNNEI. The CDR3 protein is CASSADRGGEKLFF. In nucleotides, the CDR3 is TGTGCCAGCAGCGCGGACAGGGGAGGGGAAAAACTGTTTTTT.

This chain uses TRBV5-5 with TRBJ2-6, with D possibly being TRBD2 (7 bases). Looked up from germline, CDR1 is SGHKS and CDR2 is YYEKEE (reference sequence). Trimming pared 1 base from V and 5 bases from J, leaving 16 bases between. The CDR3 has 17 residues. The CDR3 DNA is TGTGCCAGCAGCTTGTTCGGGGGGCGCGGGAGGGCCAACGTCCTGACTTTC. Its protein product is CASSLFGGRGRANVLTF.

The chain uses TRBV4-1 and TRBJ2-1; D may be TRBD1 (5 bases). V gave up 0 bases and J gave up 8 bases, with 17 bases separating them. The CDR3 is 16 amino acids. Germline V CDR1 and CDR2: MGHRA, YSYEKL. CDR3 coding DNA: TGCGCCAGCAGCCAAGAATTTGGGGCAGAGCGCGATGAGCAGTTCTTC. Translated, it gives CASSQEFGAERDEQFF.

The rearrangement joins TRBV2 to TRBJ2-2; 13 bases are a match to TRBD2. This CDR3 is 15 amino acids long. Germline V gene lookup returns CDR1 SNHLY and CDR2 FYNNEI. V shed 9 bases and J 1 base; nucleotides not matched to a gene: 2. CDR3 in amino acids: CARGLAGKNTGELFF. In DNA, the CDR3 is TGTGCCAGGGGACTAGCGGGGAAGAACACCGGGGAGCTGTTTTTT.

This chain links TRBV5-1 with TRBJ1-1, with unresolved D. The CDR3 covers 15 residues. V dropped 6 bases and J dropped 2 bases, with 17 bases sitting between them. Per germline, CDR1 SGHRS and CDR2 YFSETQ. The CDR3 spells CASMSSDTFNTEAFF. CDR3 sequence (DNA): TGCGCCAGCATGAGCTCCGACACTTTTAACACTGAAGCTTTCTTT.

Comments on this clone: At the DNA level, this CDR3 is encoded by other sequences in the same sample as well. This chain links TRBV20-1 with TRBJ1-2; a possible D gene is TRBD1 (6 bases). CDR3 length: 11 residues. Trimming pared 3 bases from V and 8 bases from J, leaving 10 bases between. Germline V gives CDR1 DFQATT, CDR2 SNEGSKA (reference sequence). CDR3 sequence reads: CSASPRGGYTF. The DNA for the CDR3 is TGCAGTGCTAGTCCCAGGGGAGGCTACACCTTC.